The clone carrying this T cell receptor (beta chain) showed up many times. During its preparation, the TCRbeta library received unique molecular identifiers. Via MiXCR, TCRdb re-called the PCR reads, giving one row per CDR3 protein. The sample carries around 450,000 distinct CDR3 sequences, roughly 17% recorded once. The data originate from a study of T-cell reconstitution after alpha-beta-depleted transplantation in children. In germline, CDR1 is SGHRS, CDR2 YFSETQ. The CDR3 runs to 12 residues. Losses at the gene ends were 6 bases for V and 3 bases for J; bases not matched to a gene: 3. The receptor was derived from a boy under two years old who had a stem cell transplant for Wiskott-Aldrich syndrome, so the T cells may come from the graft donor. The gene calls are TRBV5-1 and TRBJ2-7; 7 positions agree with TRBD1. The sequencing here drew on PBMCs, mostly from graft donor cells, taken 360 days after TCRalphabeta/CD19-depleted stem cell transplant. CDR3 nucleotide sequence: TGCGCCAGCAAGGGGGCATACTACGAGCAGTACTTC. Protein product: CASKGAYYEQYF.